Presented here are 17 T cell receptor beta chains from one specimen sequenced in a study of shared clonotypes between healthy human individuals. Sequencing used immunoSEQ multiplex PCR; TCRdb keeps in-frame clones, though not all of them. The table shows over a million clones, with roughly 98.5% occurring only once. Sequenced sample: naive CD4+ T cells sorted from blood. Subset denoted: CD45RA+ positively selected. The receptors were sampled from a man between 25 and 39 years old in good health.

The gene calls are TRBV5-4 and TRBJ1-4; D may be TRBD1 (5 bases). Germline V gives CDR1 SGHNT, CDR2 YYREEE (reference sequence). CDR3 length: 15 amino acids. Between the trimmed V and J ends, which lost 4 bases and 0 bases, there was a span of 10 bases. CDR3 in amino acids: CASSGTGATNEKLFF. Written as DNA, the CDR3 is TGTGCCAGCAGCGGAACAGGTGCAACTAATGAAAAACTGTTTTTT.

The genes are TRBV14 and TRBJ1-4, with D perhaps matching TRBD1 (6 bases). This CDR3 region has 16 residues. With 3 bases removed from V and 5 bases from J, the gap between germline ends came to 16 bases. CDR1 and CDR2 (germline): SGHDN, FVKESK. CDR3 nucleotides: TGTGCCAGCAGCCAGTCCGACAGGCGCATCAATGAAAAACTGTTTTTT. Amino acids: CASSQSDRRINEKLFF. Supplemented by reference TRBV14 and TRBJ1-4, the full variable domain reads EAGVTQFPSHSVIEKGQTVTLRCDPISGHDNLYWYRRVMGKEIKFLLHFVKESKQDESGMPNNRFLAERTGGTYSTLKVQPAELEDSGVYFCASSQSDRRINEKLFFGSGTQLSVL.

V usage is TRBV11-3 and J usage is TRBJ2-7; 7 bases are shared with TRBD1. V shed 5 bases, J shed 3 bases, and the junction held 4 bases outside the gene matches. Germline V gives CDR1 SGHNT, CDR2 YENEEA. The CDR3 has 13 amino acids. The CDR3 DNA sequence: TGTGCCAGCAGCCCGGGACAGTACTACGAGCAGTACTTC. As protein: CASSPGQYYEQYF.

V and J are TRBV5-6 and TRBJ2-7; no definite D call. CDR3 size: 12 residues. V dropped 0 bases and J dropped 7 bases, with 8 bases sitting between them. Germline V CDR1 and CDR2: SGHDT, YYEEEE. CDR3 protein: CASSLGQFEQYF. DNA for the CDR3: TGTGCCAGCAGCTTGGGGCAGTTTGAGCAGTACTTC.

The genes are TRBV4-3 and TRBJ1-2; D might be TRBD1 (5 bases). Germline V gene sequence: CDR1 LGHNA, CDR2 YSLEER. CDR3 length: 15 amino acids. The V and J ends lost 1 base and 4 bases respectively, with 13 bases between them. In nucleotides, the CDR3 is TGCGCCAGCAGCCAAGTCCGGGACTCCGGCTATGGCTACACCTTC. Translating gives CASSQVRDSGYGYTF.

This clone was detected only once. This chain joins TRBV19 and TRBJ1-4; 8 nucleotides agree with TRBD1. Germline CDR1 reads LNHDA; CDR2 reads SQIVND (reference sequence). The CDR3 loop spans 16 amino acids. Trimming at V came to 7 bases and at J to 5 bases, leaving 12 bases not matched to a gene. CDR3 coding DNA: TGTGCCAGTACCCTATCAATGGGACAGGTGAATGAAAAACTGTTTTTT. Amino acid sequence: CASTLSMGQVNEKLFF.

This chain links TRBV4-1 with TRBJ2-7; 9 bases align to TRBD1. Losses at the gene ends were 1 base for V and 3 bases for J; bases not matched to a gene: 4. CDR1 and CDR2 (germline): MGHRA, YSYEKL. CDR3 length equals 15 residues. CDR3 DNA sequence: TGCGCCAGCAGCCAAGCCGGGACAGGGATCTACGAGCAGTACTTC. The encoded protein is CASSQAGTGIYEQYF.

The CDR3 bases are TGTGCCAGCAGCGCCCCCCCGGGGTACCACGAGCAGTACTTC. It specifies CASSAPPGYHEQYF. The chain uses TRBV28 and TRBJ2-7, with a weak D call TRBD2 (5 bases). V was cut by 6 bases and J by 5 bases, with 17 bases left in between. Germline V gives CDR1 MDHEN, CDR2 SYDVKM. The CDR3 covers 14 residues. The full variable domain, with the rest looked up from reference TRBV28 and TRBJ2-7, is DVKVTQSSRYLVKRTGEKVFLECVQDMDHENMFWYRQDPGLGLRLIYFSYDVKMKEKGDIPEGYSVSREKKERFSLILESASTNQTSMYLCASSAPPGYHEQYFGPGTRLTVT.

This clone was seen only a few times. The chain uses TRBV7-9 and TRBJ2-7; 14 nucleotides align to TRBD2. This CDR3 is 15 amino acids long. After removal of 5 bases from V and 3 bases from J, the junction contained 3 bases not matched to a gene. From germline, CDR1 is SEHNR and CDR2 FQNEAQ (reference sequence). The CDR3, as DNA: TGTGCCAGCAGCCCGGGACTAGCGGGAGTCTACGAGCAGTACTTC. Amino acid sequence: CASSPGLAGVYEQYF.

The rearrangement uses TRBV30 and TRBJ1-4; no firm D call. Germline CDR1 reads GTSNPN; CDR2 reads SVGIG (reference sequence). This CDR3 is 14 amino acids long. Trimming shortened V by 4 bases and J by 3 bases, and 12 bases separated the two germline ends. The CDR3 region is CAWTELRANEKLFF. The DNA of the CDR3 is TGTGCCTGGACCGAACTTAGGGCTAATGAAAAACTGTTTTTT. Drawing the rest from reference TRBV30 and TRBJ1-4, the complete variable domain is SQTIHQWPATLVQPVGSPLSLECTVEGTSNPNLYWYRQAAGRGLQLLFYSVGIGQISSEVPQNLSASRPQDRQFILSSKKLLLSDSGFYLCAWTELRANEKLFFGSGTQLSVL.

This chain uses TRBV10-3 with TRBJ2-5; 8 nucleotides agree with TRBD2. This CDR3 comprises 14 residues. V lost 9 bases, J lost 4 bases, and 10 bases stayed unmatched. The germline V gene has CDR1 ENHRY and CDR2 SYGVKD. CDR3 nucleotides: TGTGCCATTGGGGGAGGACTAGCCTCAGAGACCCAGTACTTC. It codes for CAIGGGLASETQYF.

The chain has TRBV9 and TRBJ2-3; D remains unclear. Per the germline V gene, CDR1 is SGDLS and CDR2 is YYNGEE. The CDR3 sequence is 12 residues long. V lost 4 bases to trimming and J lost 5 bases, with 8 bases between them. This chain's CDR3 is CASSPVGDTQYF. CDR3 DNA: TGTGCCAGCAGCCCGGTAGGAGATACGCAGTATTTT.

V and J are TRBV2 and TRBJ2-7; D is uncertain. The germline V and J ends were trimmed by 4 bases and 0 bases, with 7 bases remaining between them. Germline lookup yields CDR1 SNHLY and CDR2 FYNNEI. The CDR3 contains 13 residues. The CDR3: CASSVEVSYEQYF. DNA for the CDR3: TGTGCCAGCAGTGTTGAAGTCTCCTACGAGCAGTACTTC.

The gene calls are TRBV28 and TRBJ2-7, with 7 bases lining up with TRBD1. The V and J ends lost 4 bases and 3 bases, in that order; junction bases with no gene match: 18. The CDR3 is 18 amino acids. CDR1 and CDR2 (germline): MDHEN, SYDVKM. In nucleotides, the CDR3 is TGTGCCAGCAGTTCCCCTGATCGGACAGGAAGGGCGAGCTACGAGCAGTACTTC. Its translation is CASSSPDRTGRASYEQYF.

This clone has just one count. The rearrangement joins TRBV2 to TRBJ2-7; 8 bases agree with TRBD2. This CDR3 region has 16 residues. Trimming took 3 bases from V and 6 from J; bases not matched to a gene: 13. In germline, CDR1 is SNHLY, CDR2 FYNNEI. The CDR3 loop reads CASSEASGSLKVEQYF. Here the CDR3 DNA reads TGTGCCAGCAGTGAGGCGAGCGGGAGTTTAAAAGTCGAGCAGTACTTC.

The CDR3 loop is CASSRPLGRGSDNEQFF. DNA of the CDR3: TGTGCCAGCAGCCGACCGTTGGGGAGGGGGTCTGACAATGAGCAGTTCTTC. V usage is TRBV7-2 and J usage is TRBJ2-1, with D maybe TRBD2 (7 bases). This CDR3 comprises 17 residues. The germline CDR1 and CDR2 sequences are SGHTA and FQGNSA. The germline V and J ends were trimmed by 5 bases and 5 bases, with 22 bases remaining between them.

The V call is TRBV18, the J call TRBJ2-1, with D possibly matching TRBD1 (5 bases). V dropped 0 bases and J dropped 5 bases, with 11 bases sitting between them. The CDR3 totals 15 residues. The germline V gene has CDR1 KGHSH and CDR2 LQKENI. The CDR3 reads CASSPPTGLHNEQFF. CDR3 in DNA: TGTGCCAGCTCACCACCCACAGGCCTTCACAATGAGCAGTTCTTC.